This paragraph covers one T cell receptor (beta chain) sequence. Its target is unknown. This sample is drawn from a study of cytomegalovirus exposure and HLA in healthy donors. At the level of the study: The use of the same platform for the roughly 110 validation repertoires and the approximately 730 first-cohort repertoires was reported by a later analysis. Study findings and constraints: Most TCR sequences showed up rarely, but some public TCRs showed up in many donors. Per published reports, the classifier diagnosed cytomegalovirus status with high specificity and sensitivity.

The germline V gene has CDR1 MNHNY and CDR2 SVGAGI (reference sequence). The length of the CDR3 is 15 residues. With V trimmed by 6 bases and J by 0 bases, 5 bases remained unmatched. This table comes from immunoSEQ multiplex PCR, and its TCRdb copy is limited to in-frame clones, with some not included. Here the sample spans almost 65,000 clones, about 89% being singletons. The sequenced material came from PBMCs. The sequence derives from a young woman in good health and CMV-seronegative. This sequence joins TRBV6-6 and TRBJ1-3; TRBD1 agrees at 7 bases. The CDR3 DNA reads as TGTGCCAGCAGGACAGGGAGTCACTCTGGAAACACCATATATTTT. Its protein product is CASRTGSHSGNTIYF.